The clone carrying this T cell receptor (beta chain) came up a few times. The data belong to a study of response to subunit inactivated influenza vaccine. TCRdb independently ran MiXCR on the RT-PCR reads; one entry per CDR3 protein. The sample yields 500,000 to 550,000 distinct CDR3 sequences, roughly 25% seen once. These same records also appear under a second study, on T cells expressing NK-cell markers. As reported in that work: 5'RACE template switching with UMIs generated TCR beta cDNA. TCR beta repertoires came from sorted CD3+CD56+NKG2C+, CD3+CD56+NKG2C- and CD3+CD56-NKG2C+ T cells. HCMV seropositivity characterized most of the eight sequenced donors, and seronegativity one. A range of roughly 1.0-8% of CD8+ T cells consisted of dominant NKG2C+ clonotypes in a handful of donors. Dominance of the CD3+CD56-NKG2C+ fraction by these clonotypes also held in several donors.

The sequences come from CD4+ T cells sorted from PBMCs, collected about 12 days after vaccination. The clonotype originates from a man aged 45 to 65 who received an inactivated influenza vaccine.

This CDR3 reads CASSGTSGGKSYEQYF. The CDR3 region has the DNA TGTGCCAGCAGCGGGACTAGCGGGGGCAAATCCTACGAGCAGTACTTC. The chain joins TRBV12-3 or TRBV12-4 to TRBJ2-7; 14 bases line up with TRBD2. The CDR3 covers 16 residues. The trim removed 6 bases at V and 1 base at J, leaving 5 bases unmatched.